This T cell receptor (beta chain) was sequenced for a study of blood T cell repertoires in COVID-19. V was shortened by 6 bases and J by 0 bases, with 16 bases between the two germline ends. There are 16 residues in the CDR3. Germline CDR1 SNHLY, CDR2 FYNNEI. Generated by immunoSEQ multiplex PCR, the TCRdb table keeps only in-frame clones and is missing some. Among about 52,000 clones listed, approximately 83% were seen once. The chain joins TRBV2 to TRBJ2-3, with D possibly being TRBD2 (6 bases). The material sequenced was peripheral blood. The source is a man in his 70s with active COVID-19. CDR3 in amino acids: CASRDLSGKSTDTQYF. The CDR3 nucleotides are TGTGCCAGCAGGGACCTTAGCGGAAAGAGCACAGATACGCAGTATTTT.